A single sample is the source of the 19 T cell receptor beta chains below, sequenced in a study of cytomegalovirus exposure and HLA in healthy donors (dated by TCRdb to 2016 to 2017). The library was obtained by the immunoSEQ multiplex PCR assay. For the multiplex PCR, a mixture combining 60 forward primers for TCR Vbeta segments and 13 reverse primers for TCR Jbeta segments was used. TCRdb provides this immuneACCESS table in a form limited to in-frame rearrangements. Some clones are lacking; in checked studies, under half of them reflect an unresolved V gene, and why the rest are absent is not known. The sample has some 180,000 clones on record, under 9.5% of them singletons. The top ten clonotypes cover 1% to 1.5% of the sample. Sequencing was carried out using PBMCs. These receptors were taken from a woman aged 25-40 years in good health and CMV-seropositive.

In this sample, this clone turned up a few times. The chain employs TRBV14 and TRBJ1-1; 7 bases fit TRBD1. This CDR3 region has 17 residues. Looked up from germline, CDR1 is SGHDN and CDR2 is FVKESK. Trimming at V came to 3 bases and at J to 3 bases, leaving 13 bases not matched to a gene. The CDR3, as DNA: TGTGCCAGCAGCCAGGTTTACAACAGGGGAATGTACACTGAAGCTTTCTTT. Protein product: CASSQVYNRGMYTEAFF.

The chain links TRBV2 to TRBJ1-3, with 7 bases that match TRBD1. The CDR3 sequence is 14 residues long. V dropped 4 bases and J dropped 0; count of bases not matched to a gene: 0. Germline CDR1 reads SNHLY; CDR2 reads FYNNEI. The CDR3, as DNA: TGTGCCAGCAGTGCAGGGGGCTCTGGAAACACCATATATTTT. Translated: CASSAGGSGNTIYF.

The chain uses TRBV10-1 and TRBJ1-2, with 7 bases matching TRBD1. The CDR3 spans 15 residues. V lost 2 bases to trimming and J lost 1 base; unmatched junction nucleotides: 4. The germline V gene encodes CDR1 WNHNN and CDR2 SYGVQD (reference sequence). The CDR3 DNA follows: TGCGCCAGCAGTGAGGACAGGGCCGGTAACTATGGCTACACCTTC. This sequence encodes CASSEDRAGNYGYTF.

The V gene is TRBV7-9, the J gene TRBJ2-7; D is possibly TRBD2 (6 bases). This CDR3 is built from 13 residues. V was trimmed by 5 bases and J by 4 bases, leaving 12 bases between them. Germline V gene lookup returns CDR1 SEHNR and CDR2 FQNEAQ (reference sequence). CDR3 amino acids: CASSDGTLYEQYF. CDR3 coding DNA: TGTGCCAGCAGCGACGGGACTTTATACGAGCAGTACTTC.

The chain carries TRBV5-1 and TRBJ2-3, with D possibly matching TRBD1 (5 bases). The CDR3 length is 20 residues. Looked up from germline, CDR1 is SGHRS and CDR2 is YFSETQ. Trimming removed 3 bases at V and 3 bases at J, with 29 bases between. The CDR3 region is CASSSSGSGSESIVTDTQYF. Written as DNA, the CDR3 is TGCGCCAGCAGCTCCTCAGGGTCCGGTTCGGAGAGTATAGTGACAGATACGCAGTATTTT. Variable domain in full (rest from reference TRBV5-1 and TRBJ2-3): KAGVTQTPRYLIKTRGQQVTLSCSPISGHRSVSWYQQTPGQGLQFLFEYFSETQRNKGNFPGRFSGRQFSNSRSEMNVSTLELGDSALYLCASSSSGSGSESIVTDTQYFGPGTRLTVL.

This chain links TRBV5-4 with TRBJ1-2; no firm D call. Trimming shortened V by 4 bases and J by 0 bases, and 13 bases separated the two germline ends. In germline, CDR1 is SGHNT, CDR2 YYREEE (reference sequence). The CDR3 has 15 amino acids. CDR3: CASSDPLTPNYGYTF. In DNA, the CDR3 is TGTGCCAGCAGCGATCCTTTGACACCTAACTATGGCTACACCTTC.

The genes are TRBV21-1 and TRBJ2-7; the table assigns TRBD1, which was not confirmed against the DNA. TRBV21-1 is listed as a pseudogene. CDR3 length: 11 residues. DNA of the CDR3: TGTGCCAGCAGCAATGACAGGGAGCAGTACTTC. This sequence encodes CASSNDREQYF.

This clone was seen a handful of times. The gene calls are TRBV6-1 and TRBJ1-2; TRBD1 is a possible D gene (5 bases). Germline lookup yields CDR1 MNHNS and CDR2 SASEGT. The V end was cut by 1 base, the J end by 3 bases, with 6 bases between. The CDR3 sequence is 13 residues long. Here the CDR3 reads CASSEGGYYGYTF. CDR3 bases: TGTGCCAGCAGTGAAGGGGGCTACTATGGCTACACCTTC.

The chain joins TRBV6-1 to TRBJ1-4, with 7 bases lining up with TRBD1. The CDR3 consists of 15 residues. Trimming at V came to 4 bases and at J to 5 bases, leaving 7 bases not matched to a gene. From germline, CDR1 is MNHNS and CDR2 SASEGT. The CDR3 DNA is TGTGCCAGCAGTGCAAAACAGGGGTGGAATGAAAAACTGTTTTTT. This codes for CASSAKQGWNEKLFF.

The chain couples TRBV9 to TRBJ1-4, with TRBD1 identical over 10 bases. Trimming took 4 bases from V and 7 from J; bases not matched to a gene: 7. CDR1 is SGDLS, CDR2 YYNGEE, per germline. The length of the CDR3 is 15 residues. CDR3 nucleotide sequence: TGTGCCAGCAGCACCCACCGGGACAGGGGTGAAAAACTGTTTTTT. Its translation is CASSTHRDRGEKLFF.

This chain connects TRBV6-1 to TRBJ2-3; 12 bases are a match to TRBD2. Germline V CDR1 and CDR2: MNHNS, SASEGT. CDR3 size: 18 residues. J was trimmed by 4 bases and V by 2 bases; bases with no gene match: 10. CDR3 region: CASSEFRQPSGRADTQYF. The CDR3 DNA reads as TGTGCCAGCAGTGAATTCCGACAGCCTAGCGGGAGGGCAGATACGCAGTATTTT.

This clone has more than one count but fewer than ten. CDR3 sequence (DNA): TGTGCCAGCAGTCCCCGGGGATCGTGGCCCACAGATACGCAGTATTTT. It codes for CASSPRGSWPTDTQYF. The chain carries TRBV25-1 and TRBJ2-3; perhaps TRBD2 as D (5 bases). Germline CDR1 reads MGHDK; CDR2 reads SYGVNS. V lost 5 bases and J 2 bases, leaving 17 bases between the germline ends. This CDR3 has 16 amino acids.

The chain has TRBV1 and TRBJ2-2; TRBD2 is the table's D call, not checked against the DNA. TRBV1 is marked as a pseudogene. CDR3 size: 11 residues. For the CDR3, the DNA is TGCACCAGCCCTATCCCCGGGGAGCTGTTTTTT. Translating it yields CTSPIPGELFF.

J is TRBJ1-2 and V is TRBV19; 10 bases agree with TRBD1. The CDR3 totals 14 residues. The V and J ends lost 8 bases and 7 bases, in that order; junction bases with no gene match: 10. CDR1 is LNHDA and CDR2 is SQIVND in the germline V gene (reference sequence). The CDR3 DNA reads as TGTGCCAGTCGCGTCCTAGGACAGGGGGGTGGCTACACCTTC. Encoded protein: CASRVLGQGGGYTF.

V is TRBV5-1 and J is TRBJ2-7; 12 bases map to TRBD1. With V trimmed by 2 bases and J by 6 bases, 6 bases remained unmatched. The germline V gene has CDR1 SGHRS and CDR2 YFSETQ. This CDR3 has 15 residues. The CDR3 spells CASSFTGQGAGEQYF. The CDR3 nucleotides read TGCGCCAGCAGCTTTACGGGACAGGGGGCGGGCGAGCAGTACTTC.

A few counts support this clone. CDR3 loop: CASSSRTGQSETQYF. As DNA, the CDR3 is TGTGCCAGCAGCTCAAGGACAGGGCAAAGCGAGACCCAGTACTTC. The V and J genes are TRBV11-2 and TRBJ2-5; 8 bases map to TRBD1. Germline assignment: CDR1 SGHAT and CDR2 FQNNGV. This CDR3 has 15 residues. V trimming: 4 bases; J trimming: 5 bases; junction bases outside the gene matches: 9.

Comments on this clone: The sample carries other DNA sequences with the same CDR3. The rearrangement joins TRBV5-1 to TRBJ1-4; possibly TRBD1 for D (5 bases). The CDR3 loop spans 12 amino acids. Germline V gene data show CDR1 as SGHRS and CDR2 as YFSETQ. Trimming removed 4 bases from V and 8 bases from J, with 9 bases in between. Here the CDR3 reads CASSLRGEKLFF. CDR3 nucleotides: TGCGCCAGCAGCCTCCGGGGGGAAAAACTGTTTTTT.

CDR3 sequence: CASSSRLAGGAQYF. Here the CDR3 DNA reads TGTGCCAGCAGTTCCCGCCTAGCGGGAGGGGCCCAGTACTTC. The rearrangement uses TRBV27 and TRBJ2-7; TRBD2 matches at 12 bases. CDR3 length equals 14 residues. Germline assignment: CDR1 MNHEY and CDR2 SMNVEV (reference sequence). V lost 4 bases and J lost 10; bases outside the gene matches: 8.

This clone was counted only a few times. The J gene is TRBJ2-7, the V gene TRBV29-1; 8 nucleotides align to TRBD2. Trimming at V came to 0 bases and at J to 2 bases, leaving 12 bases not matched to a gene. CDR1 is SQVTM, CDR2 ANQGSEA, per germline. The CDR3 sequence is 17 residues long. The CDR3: CSVEDPNTSGVAYEQYF. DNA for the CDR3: TGCAGCGTTGAAGATCCGAATACTAGCGGAGTGGCCTACGAGCAGTACTTC.